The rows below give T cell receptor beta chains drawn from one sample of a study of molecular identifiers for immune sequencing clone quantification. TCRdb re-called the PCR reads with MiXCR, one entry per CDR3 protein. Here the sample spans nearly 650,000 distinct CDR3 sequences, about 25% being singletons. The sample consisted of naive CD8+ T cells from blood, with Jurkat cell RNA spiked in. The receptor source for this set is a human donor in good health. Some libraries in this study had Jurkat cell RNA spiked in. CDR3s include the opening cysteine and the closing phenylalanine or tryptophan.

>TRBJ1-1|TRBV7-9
CASSPPIQGLGREAFF
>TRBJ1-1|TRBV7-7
CASSIRQGTEAFF
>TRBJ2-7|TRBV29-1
CSVGHGGSYGQYF
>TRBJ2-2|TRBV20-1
CSARDTTGQGRTGELFF
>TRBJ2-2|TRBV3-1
CASSHGLAWDTGELFF
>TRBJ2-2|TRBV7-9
CASSPDSAGLGYTGELFF
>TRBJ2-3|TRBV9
CASSPRLLASLTDTQYF
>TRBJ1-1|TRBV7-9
CASSGTGGHTEAFF
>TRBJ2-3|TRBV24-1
CATSDFSGARRYF
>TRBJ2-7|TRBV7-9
CATRRGNSYEQYF